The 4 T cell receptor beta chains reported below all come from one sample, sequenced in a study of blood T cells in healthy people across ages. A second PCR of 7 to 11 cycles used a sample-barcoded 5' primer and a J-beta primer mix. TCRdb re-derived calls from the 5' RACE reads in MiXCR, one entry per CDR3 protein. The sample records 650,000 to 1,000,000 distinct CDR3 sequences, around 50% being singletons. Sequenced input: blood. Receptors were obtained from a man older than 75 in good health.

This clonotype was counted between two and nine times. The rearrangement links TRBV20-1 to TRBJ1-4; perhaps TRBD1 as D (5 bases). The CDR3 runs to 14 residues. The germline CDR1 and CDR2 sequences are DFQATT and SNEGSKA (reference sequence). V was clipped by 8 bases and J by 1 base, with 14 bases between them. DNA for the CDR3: TGCAGTTCCCAGGGTACCGGAACTAATGAAAAACTGTTTTTT. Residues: CSSQGTGTNEKLFF.

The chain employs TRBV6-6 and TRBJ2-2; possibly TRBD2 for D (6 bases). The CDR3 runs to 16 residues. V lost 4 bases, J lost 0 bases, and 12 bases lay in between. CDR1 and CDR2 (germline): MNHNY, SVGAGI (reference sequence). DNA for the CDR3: TGTGCCAGCAGTTTCCGCAGCGGGTCGAACACCGGGGAGCTGTTTTTT. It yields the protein CASSFRSGSNTGELFF.

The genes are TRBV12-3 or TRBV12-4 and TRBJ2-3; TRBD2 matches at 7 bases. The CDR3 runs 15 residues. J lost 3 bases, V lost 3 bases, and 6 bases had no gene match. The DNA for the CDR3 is TGTGCCAGCAGTTTCCTTGTAGCGGGTACAGATACGCAGTATTTT. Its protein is CASSFLVAGTDTQYF.

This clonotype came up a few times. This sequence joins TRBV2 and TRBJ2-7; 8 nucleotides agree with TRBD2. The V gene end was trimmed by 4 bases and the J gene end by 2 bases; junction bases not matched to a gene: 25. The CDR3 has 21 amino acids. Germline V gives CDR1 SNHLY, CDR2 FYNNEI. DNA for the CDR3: TGTGCCAGCAGTGGGACCAACTCAATCGGGAGTCCGGTGGGACTAGCCTACGAGCAGTACTTC. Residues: CASSGTNSIGSPVGLAYEQYF. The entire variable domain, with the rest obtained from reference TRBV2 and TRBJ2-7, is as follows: EPEVTQTPSHQVTQMGQEVILRCVPISNHLYFYWYRQILGQKVEFLVSFYNNEISEKSEIFDDQFSVERPDGSNFTLKIRSTKLEDSAMYFCASSGTNSIGSPVGLAYEQYFGPGTRLTVT.